The rows below give T cell receptor beta chains drawn from one sample of a study of blood T cell repertoires in COVID-19. Profiled with immunoSEQ multiplex PCR; TCRdb holds only in-frame clones, not every one. The profile covers 250,000 to 300,000 clones, with 70% to 90% appearing a single time and around 10% taken by the ten largest. The sample was peripheral blood. The receptors derive from an older woman with acute or convalescent COVID-19. Both conserved end residues are part of each CDR3. The D gene is left open where the match is weak. Some rows mark clone size as missing; the rest say once, few, many or name a class of expanded clone.

j_call d_call clone_size v_call cdr3_nt cdr3_aa
TRBJ2-5 . . TRBV10-2 TGCGCCAGCCCTGTGTTAGATTTTATAGAGACCCAGTACTTC CASPVLDFIETQYF
TRBJ2-1 . . TRBV5-1 TGCGCCAGCGGATTGGGGGGCCCTCCCGGTGAGCAGTTCTTC CASGLGGPPGEQFF
TRBJ1-5 TRBD1 few TRBV6-5 TGTGCCAGCAGTTTAGGACAGGGTGGTTATCAGCCCCAGCATTTT CASSLGQGGYQPQHF
TRBJ2-2 TRBD1 . TRBV10-3 TGTGCCATCAGTTGGGACAGGGGGACCGGGGAGCTGTTTTTT CAISWDRGTGELFF
TRBJ1-3 . . TRBV6-2/TRBV6-3 TGTGCCAGCAGTAGACCCTCTTTACAGAAAGACACCATATATTTT CASSRPSLQKDTIYF
TRBJ2-7 TRBD1 . TRBV6-5 TGTGCCAGCAGGGGGACAGGGTCCAACTACGAGCAGTACTTC CASRGTGSNYEQYF
TRBJ2-7 . . TRBV15 TGTGCCACCAGCACTCGAGGGTCCTACGAGCAGTACTTC CATSTRGSYEQYF
TRBJ1-5 . . TRBV19 TGTGCCAGTAGTATGACGGGTCAGCCCCAGCATTTT CASSMTGQPQHF
TRBJ1-5 . once TRBV29-1 TGCAGCGTCGCCGGGACATCTGATCAGCCCCAGCATTTT CSVAGTSDQPQHF
TRBJ2-5 . once TRBV10-3 TGTGCCATCAGTGAGTCGAGGGAAAGAGAGACCCAGTACTTC CAISESRERETQYF
TRBJ2-5 TRBD1 . TRBV6-5 TGTGCCAGCAGTTCATACAGGGGGCGAGAGACCCAGTACTTC CASSSYRGRETQYF
TRBJ1-3 . . TRBV9 TGTGCCAGCAGCGTAGGGGGCAACGGGTTTAGAGACACCATATATTTT CASSVGGNGFRDTIYF
TRBJ2-3 TRBD2 once TRBV5-1 TGCGCCAGCAGCTCCCTGAACACCGGGGGGGCCACAGATACGCAGTATTTT CASSSLNTGGATDTQYF
TRBJ2-3 TRBD2 . TRBV7-4 TGTGCCAGCGAAGTCGGGGGGGCAGAGCCAGATACGCAGTATTTT CASEVGGAEPDTQYF
TRBJ2-3 . . TRBV27 TGTGCCAGCAGGCCGACTCCCTCGGCCGATACGCAGTATTTT CASRPTPSADTQYF
TRBJ1-1 TRBD1 . TRBV5-1 TGCGCCAGCAGCTTAACAGGGGCGACCAGAGCAAACACTGAAGCTTTCTTT CASSLTGATRANTEAFF
TRBJ1-1 . . TRBV25-1 TGTGCCAGCAGTGCGGGTTTAGGCACTGAAGCTTTCTTT CASSAGLGTEAFF